Detailed here is one T cell receptor beta chain. The same CDR3 can be traced to other DNA sequences in this sample. Sequencing was performed with immunoSEQ multiplex PCR; in TCRdb, only in-frame clones are kept and a portion is missing. The sample has about 520,000 clones, about 85% seen once. The sample originates from a study of shared clonotypes between healthy human individuals. The CDR3 extends over 14 amino acids. The germline V gene has CDR1 SGHRS and CDR2 YFSETQ. Trimming left V 2 bases short and J 2 bases short, with 7 bases between. Sample: PBMCs. The clonotype comes from a woman between 40 and 55 years old in good health. Some clones in this sample may be carry-over from other donors' samples. The chain recombines TRBV5-1 with TRBJ1-4; D not certain. The CDR3 sequence is CASSLGQTNEKLFF. The DNA for the CDR3 is TGCGCCAGCAGCTTAGGGCAGACTAATGAAAAACTGTTTTTT.